The subject of this entry is one T cell receptor beta chain. Its specificity is not known. V lost 6 bases to trimming and J lost 1 base, with 18 bases between them. The CDR3 is made up of 16 amino acids. Per the germline V gene, CDR1 is MNHEY and CDR2 is SMNVEV (reference sequence). The libraries were made with immunoSEQ v3.0 at survey level. The assay was immunoSEQ multiplex PCR, and TCRdb's table has in-frame clones only and misses some. The sample has 34,000 or so clones; about 94% are singletons. This record comes from a study of long-term antiretroviral therapy in people with HIV. Overall study results and limits: Post-ART samples showed increased diversity that remained below transplant donor control levels. Pre-ART clonal expansions dominated every time point's repertoire.

The chain joins TRBV27 to TRBJ1-1; D unresolved. This TCR was sampled from a woman in her forties or fifties with HIV. The source material was unsorted PBMCs, sampled 5.1 years after starting antiretroviral therapy. The CDR3 DNA follows: TGTGCCAGCAGCCGAGAGATGGGTGCCAGGAACACTGAAGCTTTCTTT. Its translation: CASSREMGARNTEAFF.